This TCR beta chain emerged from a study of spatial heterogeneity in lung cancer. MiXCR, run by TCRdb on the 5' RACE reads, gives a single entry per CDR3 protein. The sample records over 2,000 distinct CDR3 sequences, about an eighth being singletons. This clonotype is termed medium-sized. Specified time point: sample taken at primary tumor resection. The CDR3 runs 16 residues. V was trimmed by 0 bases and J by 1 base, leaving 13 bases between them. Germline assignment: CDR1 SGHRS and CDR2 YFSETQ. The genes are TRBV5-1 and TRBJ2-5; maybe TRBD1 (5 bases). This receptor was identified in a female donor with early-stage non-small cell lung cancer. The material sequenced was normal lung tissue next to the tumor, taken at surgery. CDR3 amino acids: CASSLDQGFSQETQYF. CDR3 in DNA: TGCGCCAGCAGCTTGGATCAGGGATTTTCCCAAGAGACCCAGTACTTC.